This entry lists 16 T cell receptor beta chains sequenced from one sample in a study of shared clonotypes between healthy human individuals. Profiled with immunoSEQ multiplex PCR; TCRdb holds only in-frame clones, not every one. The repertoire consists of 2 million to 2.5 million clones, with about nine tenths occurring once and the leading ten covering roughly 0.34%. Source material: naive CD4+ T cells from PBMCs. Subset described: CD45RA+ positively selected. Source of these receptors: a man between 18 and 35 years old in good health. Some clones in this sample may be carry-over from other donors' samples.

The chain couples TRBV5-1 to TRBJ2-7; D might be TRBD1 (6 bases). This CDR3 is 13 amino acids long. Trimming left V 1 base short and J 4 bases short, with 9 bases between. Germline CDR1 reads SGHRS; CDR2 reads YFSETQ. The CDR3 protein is CASSLPRGYEQYF. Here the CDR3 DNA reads TGCGCCAGCAGCTTGCCCAGGGGTTACGAGCAGTACTTC.

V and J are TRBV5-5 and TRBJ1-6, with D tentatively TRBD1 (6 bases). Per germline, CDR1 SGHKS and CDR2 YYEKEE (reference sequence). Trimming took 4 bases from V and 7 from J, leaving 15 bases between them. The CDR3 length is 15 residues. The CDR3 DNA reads TGTGCCAGCAGCCCCCACCAGGGGCTAAATTCACCCCTCCACTTT. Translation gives CASSPHQGLNSPLHF. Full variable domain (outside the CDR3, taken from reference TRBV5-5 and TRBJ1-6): DAGVTQSPTHLIKTRGQQVTLRCSPISGHKSVSWYQQVLGQGPQFIFQYYEKEERGRGNFPDRFSARQFPNYSSELNVNALLLGDSALYLCASSPHQGLNSPLHFGNGTRLTVT.

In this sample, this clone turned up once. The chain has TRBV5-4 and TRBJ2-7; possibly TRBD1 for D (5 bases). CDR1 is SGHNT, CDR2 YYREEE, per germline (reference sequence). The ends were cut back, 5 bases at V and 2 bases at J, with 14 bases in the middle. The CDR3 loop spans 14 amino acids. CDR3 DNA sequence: TGTGCCAGCAGGGACACCCCCCCGGCCTACGAGCAGTACTTC. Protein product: CASRDTPPAYEQYF.

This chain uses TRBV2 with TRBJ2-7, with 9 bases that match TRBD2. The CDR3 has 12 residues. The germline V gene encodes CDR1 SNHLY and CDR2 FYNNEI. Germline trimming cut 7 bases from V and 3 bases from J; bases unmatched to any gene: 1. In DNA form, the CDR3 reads TGTGCCAGCAAGACTAGCGGCTACGAGCAGTACTTC. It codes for CASKTSGYEQYF.

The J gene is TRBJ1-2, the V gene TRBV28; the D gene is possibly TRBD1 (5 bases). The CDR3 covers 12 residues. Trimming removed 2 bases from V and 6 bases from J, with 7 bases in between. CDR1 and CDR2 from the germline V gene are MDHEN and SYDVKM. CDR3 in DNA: TGTGCCAGCAGTTTAGCCAGGGATGGCTACACCTTC. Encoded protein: CASSLARDGYTF.

Here the CDR3 reads CASSYNSNTEAFF. The CDR3 region has the DNA TGTGCCAGCAGTTACAACAGTAACACTGAAGCTTTCTTT. The chain joins TRBV6-5 to TRBJ1-1; no clear D gene. CDR1 is MNHEY, CDR2 SVGAGI, per germline. With 2 bases removed from V and 2 bases from J, the gap between germline ends came to 6 bases. The CDR3 extends over 13 amino acids.

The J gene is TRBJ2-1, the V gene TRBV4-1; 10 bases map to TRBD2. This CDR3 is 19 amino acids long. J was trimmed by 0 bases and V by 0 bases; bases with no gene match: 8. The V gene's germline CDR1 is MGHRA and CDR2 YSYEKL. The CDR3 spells CASSQDGLAVTSSYNEQFF. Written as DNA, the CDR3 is TGCGCCAGCAGCCAAGATGGACTAGCGGTTACGAGCTCCTACAATGAGCAGTTCTTC.

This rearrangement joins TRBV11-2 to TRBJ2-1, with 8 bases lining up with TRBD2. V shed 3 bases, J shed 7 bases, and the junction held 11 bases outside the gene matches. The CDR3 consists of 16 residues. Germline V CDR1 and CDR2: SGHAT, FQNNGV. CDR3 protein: CASSFGSSGSGNEQFF. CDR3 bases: TGTGCCAGCAGCTTTGGGTCCAGCGGGAGTGGGAATGAGCAGTTCTTC.

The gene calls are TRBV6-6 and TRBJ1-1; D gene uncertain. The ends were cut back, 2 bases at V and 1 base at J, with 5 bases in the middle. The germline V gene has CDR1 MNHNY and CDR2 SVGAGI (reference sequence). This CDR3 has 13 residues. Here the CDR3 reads CASSYLRNTEAFF. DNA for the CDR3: TGTGCCAGCAGTTACCTTAGGAACACTGAAGCTTTCTTT.

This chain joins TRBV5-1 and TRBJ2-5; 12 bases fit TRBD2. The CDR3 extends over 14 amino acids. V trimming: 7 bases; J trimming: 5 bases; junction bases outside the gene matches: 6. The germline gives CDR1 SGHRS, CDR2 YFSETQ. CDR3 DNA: TGCGCCAGCGGAGGACTAGCGGGGACGGAGACCCAGTACTTC. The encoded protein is CASGGLAGTETQYF.

The chain's CDR3 is CAGGGDTGELFF. In DNA form, the CDR3 reads TGTGCCGGAGGTGGGGACACCGGGGAGCTGTTTTTT. J is TRBJ2-2 and V is TRBV19; TRBD2 is a possible D gene (5 bases). Trimming removed 11 bases from V and 3 bases from J, with 10 bases in between. CDR1 LNHDA and CDR2 SQIVND come from the germline V gene (reference sequence). The CDR3 covers 12 residues.

The DNA for the CDR3 is TGTGCCAGTAGTCTCGGCGCGGGGGCAAGCTCCTACAATGAGCAGTTCTTC. This translates into CASSLGAGASSYNEQFF. The V gene is TRBV19, the J gene TRBJ2-1, with a weak D call TRBD2 (7 bases). V was cut by 5 bases and J by 0 bases, with 17 bases left in between. Germline values: CDR1 LNHDA, CDR2 SQIVND (reference sequence). This CDR3 region has 17 residues.

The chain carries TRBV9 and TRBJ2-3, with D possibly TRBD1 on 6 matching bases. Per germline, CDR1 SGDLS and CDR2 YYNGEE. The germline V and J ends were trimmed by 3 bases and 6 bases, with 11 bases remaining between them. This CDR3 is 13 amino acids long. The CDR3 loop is CASSEPGEDTQYF. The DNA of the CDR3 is TGTGCCAGCAGCGAACCAGGGGAGGATACGCAGTATTTT.

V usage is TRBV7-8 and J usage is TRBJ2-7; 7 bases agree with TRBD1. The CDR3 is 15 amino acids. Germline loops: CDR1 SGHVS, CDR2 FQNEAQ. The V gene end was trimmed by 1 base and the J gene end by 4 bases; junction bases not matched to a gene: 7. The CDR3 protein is CASSLGTGTAYEQYF. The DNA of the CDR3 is TGTGCCAGCAGCTTAGGGACCGGGACAGCTTACGAGCAGTACTTC.

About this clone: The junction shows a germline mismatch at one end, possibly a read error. The CDR3 nucleotides are TGTGCCAGCTCCCTTCCCGGGACTAGATCCTCCAATGAGCAGTTCTTC. Protein product: CASSLPGTRSSNEQFF. V gene TRBV18 combines with J gene TRBJ2-1; 8 bases are shared with TRBD2. CDR1 is KGHSH and CDR2 is LQKENI in the germline V gene. The CDR3 loop spans 16 amino acids.

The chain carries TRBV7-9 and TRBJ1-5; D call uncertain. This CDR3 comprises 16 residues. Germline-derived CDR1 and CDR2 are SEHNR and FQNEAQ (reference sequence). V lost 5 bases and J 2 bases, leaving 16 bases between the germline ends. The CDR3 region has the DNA TGTGCCAGCAGCAATGATGCCTACGTGGGCAATCAGCCCCAGCATTTT. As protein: CASSNDAYVGNQPQHF.